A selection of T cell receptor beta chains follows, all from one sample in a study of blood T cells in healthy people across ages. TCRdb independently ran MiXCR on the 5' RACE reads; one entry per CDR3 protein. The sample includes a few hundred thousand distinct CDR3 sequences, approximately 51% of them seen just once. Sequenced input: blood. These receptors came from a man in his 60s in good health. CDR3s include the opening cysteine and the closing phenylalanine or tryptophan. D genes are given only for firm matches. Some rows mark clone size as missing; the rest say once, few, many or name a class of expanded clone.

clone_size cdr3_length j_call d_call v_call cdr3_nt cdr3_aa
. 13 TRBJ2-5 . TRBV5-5 TGTGCCACCGACGAAAGGGGCCAAGAGACCCAGTACTTC CATDERGQETQYF
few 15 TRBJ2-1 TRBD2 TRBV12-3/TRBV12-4 TGTGCCAGCAGTTTAAGGACTAGCGGGTCCGATGAGCAGTTCTTC CASSLRTSGSDEQFF
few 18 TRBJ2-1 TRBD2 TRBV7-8 TGTGCCAGCAGCCGTTGGGAACTAGCGGGAGTTTCTGGGAATGAGCAGTTCTTC CASSRWELAGVSGNEQFF
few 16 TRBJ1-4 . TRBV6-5 TGTGCCAGCAGTTACTCGATGGCAAGGGTCGGGGAAAAACTGTTTTTT CASSYSMARVGEKLFF
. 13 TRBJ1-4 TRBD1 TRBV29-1 TGCAGCGTTTCAGGGGGGGCTAATGAAAAACTGTTTTTT CSVSGGANEKLFF
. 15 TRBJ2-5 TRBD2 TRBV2 TGTGCCAGCAGTGAGGAACGAGCGGGACCCAATGAGCAGTACTTC CASSEERAGPNEQYF
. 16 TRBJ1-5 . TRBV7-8 TGTGCCAGCAGCTTAGAGGGACACCTTAGCAATCAGCCCCAGCATTTT CASSLEGHLSNQPQHF
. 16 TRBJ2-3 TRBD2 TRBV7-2 TGTGCCAGCAGCTACCGAGCGGGGGTCGGCACAGATACGCAGTATTTT CASSYRAGVGTDTQYF
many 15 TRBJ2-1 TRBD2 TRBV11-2 TGTGCCAGCAGATCTCTAGCGGGAGGGCCCGGTGAGCAGTTCTTC CASRSLAGGPGEQFF
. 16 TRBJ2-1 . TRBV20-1 TGCAGTGCTAGAGATCCCTGGGGGCGGGAACACAATGAGCAGTTCTTC CSARDPWGREHNEQFF
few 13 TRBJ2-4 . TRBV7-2 TGTGCCAGCAGCTTAGGGACACCTATCATTCAGTACTTC CASSLGTPIIQYF
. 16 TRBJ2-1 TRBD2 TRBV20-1 TGCAGTGCCCAACTAGCGGGGGGGGGTCGGGATAATGAGCAGTTCTTC CSAQLAGGGRDNEQFF
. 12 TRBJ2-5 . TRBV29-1 TGCAGCGTTGTCTGGGGAAAAGAGACCCAGTACTTC CSVVWGKETQYF
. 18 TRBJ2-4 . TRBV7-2 TGTGCCAGCAGCTTTTCCGAGGGAGGTCCAGTGGCCAAAAACATTCAGTACTTC CASSFSEGGPVAKNIQYF
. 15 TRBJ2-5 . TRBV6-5 TGTGCCAGCAGTTATTCGCATACAGGGCTAGAGACCCAGTACTTC CASSYSHTGLETQYF
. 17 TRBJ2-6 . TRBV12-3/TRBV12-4 TGTGCCAGCAGGGGTTACAAAGATCGGGTTGGGGCCAACGTCCTGACTTTC CASRGYKDRVGANVLTF
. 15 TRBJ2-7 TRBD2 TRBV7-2 TGTGCCAGCAGCGTGGGACTAGCGGGAGATAGCGAGCAGTACTTC CASSVGLAGDSEQYF
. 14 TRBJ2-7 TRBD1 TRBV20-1 TGCAGTGCAGGGAACCGGGACAGATCCTACGAGCTGTACTTC CSAGNRDRSYELYF
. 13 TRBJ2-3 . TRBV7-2 TGTGCCAGCAGCGTAGGGGCGAGTTTTACGCAGTATTTT CASSVGASFTQYF
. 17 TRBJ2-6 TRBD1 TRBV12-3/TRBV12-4 TGTGCCGGCAGCGGGACAGGGTATAATACGGGGGCCAACGTCCTGACTTTC CAGSGTGYNTGANVLTF
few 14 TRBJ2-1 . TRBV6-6 TGTGCCAGCAGTTATGCTAGCGCTTTACGCGAGCAGTTCTTC CASSYASALREQFF
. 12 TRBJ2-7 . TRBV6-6 TGTGCCAGCAGTCCTGGCCCAGGGGAGCAGTACTTC CASSPGPGEQYF
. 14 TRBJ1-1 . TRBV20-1 TGCAGTGCTAGAGCCCCAATTAAGAACACTGAAGCTTTCTTT CSARAPIKNTEAFF
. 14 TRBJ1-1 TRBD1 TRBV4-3 TGCGCCAGCAGCCAAGCAACAGGGGTCACTGAAGCTTTCTTT CASSQATGVTEAFF
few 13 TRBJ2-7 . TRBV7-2 TGTGCCAGCAGCTCCCGGTGGGCCTACGAGCAGTACTTC CASSSRWAYEQYF
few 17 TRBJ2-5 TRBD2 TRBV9 TGTGCCAGCAGCGTAGCACTAGCGGGAGGGTACCAAGAGACCCAGTACTTC CASSVALAGGYQETQYF
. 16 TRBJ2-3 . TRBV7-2 TGTGCCAGCAGCTTATTTGCCACGCCCAGCACAGATACGCAGTATTTT CASSLFATPSTDTQYF
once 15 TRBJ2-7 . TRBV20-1 TGCAGTGCTAGTCCCCCGGGTAGCACCCGGTCCGAGCAGTACTTC CSASPPGSTRSEQYF
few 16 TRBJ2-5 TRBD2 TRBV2 TGTGCCAGCAGGTTGACTAGCGGGAGCCAGGGTGAGACCCAGTACTTC CASRLTSGSQGETQYF
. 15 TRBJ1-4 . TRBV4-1 TGCGCCAGCAGCCAAGTGGGGGCAGGGAGGGAAAAACTGTTTTTT CASSQVGAGREKLFF
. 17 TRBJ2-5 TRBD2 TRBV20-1 TGCAGTGCTAGAGATCCGGGGTTAGCGGGGGGCGTGGAGACCCAGTACTTC CSARDPGLAGGVETQYF
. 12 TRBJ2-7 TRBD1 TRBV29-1 TGCAGCGCATGGACAGGGCAAGGCGAGCAGTACTTC CSAWTGQGEQYF
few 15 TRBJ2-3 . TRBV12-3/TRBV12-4 TGTGCCAGCAGTGCCAACATCGGGGGGCCTAATACGCAGTATTTT CASSANIGGPNTQYF
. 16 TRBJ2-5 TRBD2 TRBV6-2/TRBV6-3 TGTGCCAGCAGAGACATAGCGGGGGCCTCCTACAATGAGCAGTACTTC CASRDIAGASYNEQYF
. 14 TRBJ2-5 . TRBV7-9 TGTGCCAGCAGCTTTTGGGGGCTTACGGAGACCCAGTACTTC CASSFWGLTETQYF
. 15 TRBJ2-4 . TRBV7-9 TGTGCCAGCAGCTTACTGGGGCTAGCCAAAAACATTCAGTACTTC CASSLLGLAKNIQYF
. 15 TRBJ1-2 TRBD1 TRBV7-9 TGTGCCAGCAGCTTAACGGACAGGCTCTCCTTCGGCTACACCTTC CASSLTDRLSFGYTF
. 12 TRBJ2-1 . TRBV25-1 TGTGCCAGCAAAGACTGGTACAATGAGCAGTTCTTC CASKDWYNEQFF
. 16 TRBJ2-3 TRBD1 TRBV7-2 TGTGCCAGCAGCTTAGGTCACAGGGGGATTGCTCGTACGCAGTATTTT CASSLGHRGIARTQYF
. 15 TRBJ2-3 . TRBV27 TGTGCCAGCAGTTTATCACCAGGGCTGACAGATACGCAGTATTTT CASSLSPGLTDTQYF
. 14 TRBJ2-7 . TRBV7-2 TGTGCCAGCAGCTCGCTAGGTGGGGTCTACGAGCAGTACTTC CASSSLGGVYEQYF
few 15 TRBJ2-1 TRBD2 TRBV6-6 TGTGCCAGCAGTTACGGGACTAGCCGGGGAGATGAGCAGTTCTTC CASSYGTSRGDEQFF
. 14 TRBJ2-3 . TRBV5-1 TGCGCCAGCAGCTCCGTAACGACTAACTCACCCCAGTATTTT CASSSVTTNSPQYF
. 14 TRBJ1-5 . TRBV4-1 TGCGCCAGCAGCCCCGCAGGGAGGGAACCGGCCCAGCATTTT CASSPAGREPAQHF
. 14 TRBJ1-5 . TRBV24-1 TGTGTCACCAGTGTGGCGGGGAGCAATCAGCCCCAGCATTTT CVTSVAGSNQPQHF
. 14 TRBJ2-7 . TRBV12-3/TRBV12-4 TGTGCCAGCAGTTTCTGCGGGACCGGAAATGAGCAGTACTTC CASSFCGTGNEQYF
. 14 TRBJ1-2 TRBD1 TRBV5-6 TGTGCCACCCGTGAGGCGGGACAGAACTATGGCTACACCTTC CATREAGQNYGYTF